A selection of T cell receptor beta chains follows, all from one sample in a study of blood T cell repertoires in COVID-19. TCRdb keeps only in-frame clones here, not all; method: immunoSEQ multiplex PCR. Among roughly 240,000 clones listed, around nine tenths were seen once. Material for sequencing was peripheral blood. The source of these receptors is a woman aged 60-75 years who had recovered from COVID-19. Each CDR3 is given with its conserved first and last residue. Each record gives: J gene, V gene, D gene, clone size, CDR3 DNA, CDR3 protein. The D gene is left open where the match is weak. Some rows have no size entry. The others give once, few or many, or a class for an expanded clone.

>TRBJ2-7|TRBV7-8|.|.
TGTGCCAGCAGCCTCGAGAGGGGACACTTCTCCTACGAGCAGTACTTC
CASSLERGHFSYEQYF
>TRBJ1-3|TRBV19|.|many
TGTGCCAGTAGGGCCAGCTCTGGAAACACCATATATTTT
CASRASSGNTIYF
>TRBJ1-4|TRBV5-4|TRBD1|.
TGTGCCAGCAGCCTACAGGCAGGGGGAACAACTAATGAAAAACTGTTTTTT
CASSLQAGGTTNEKLFF
>TRBJ2-1|TRBV6-2/TRBV6-3|TRBD2|once
TGTGCCAGCAGTTCCGGTGTAGCGGGGCTCTACAATGAGCAGTTCTTC
CASSSGVAGLYNEQFF
>TRBJ1-5|TRBV5-1|TRBD1|few
TGCGCCAGCAGCTGGGGGACAGGGGATCAGCCCCAGCATTTT
CASSWGTGDQPQHF
>TRBJ2-2|TRBV6-6|.|.
TGTGCCAGCAGTTGGGGAGATACGAACACCGGGGAGCTGTTTTTT
CASSWGDTNTGELFF
>TRBJ2-3|TRBV3-1/TRBV3-2|TRBD2|.
TGTGCCAGCAGCCAGATTCGAACGGGACTACGATTCGAAGATACGCAGTATTTT
CASSQIRTGLRFEDTQYF
>TRBJ1-4|TRBV6-5|TRBD1|.
TGTGCCAGCACTGGACAGGGCAATGAAAAACTGTTTTTT
CASTGQGNEKLFF
>TRBJ1-1|TRBV18|TRBD1|.
TGTGCCAGCTCACAGAGAACAGGGGCGAACACTGAAGCTTTCTTT
CASSQRTGANTEAFF
>TRBJ2-7|TRBV3-1/TRBV3-2|.|.
TGTGCCAGCAGTTTACCCCCTTTACAGGGTGGGGTTCTATACGAGCAGTACTTC
CASSLPPLQGGVLYEQYF
>TRBJ1-1|TRBV3-1/TRBV3-2|.|.
TGTGCCAGCAGCCAACCGGGGGGGTACACTGAAGCTTTCTTT
CASSQPGGYTEAFF
>TRBJ1-4|TRBV7-9|TRBD1|few
TGTGCCAGCAGCCCGAAGGGACAGCCTAATGAAAAACTGTTTTTT
CASSPKGQPNEKLFF
>TRBJ1-2|TRBV7-2|.|.
TGTGCCAGCAGATCTACCTGGGGGGTAGTTGGCTACACCTTC
CASRSTWGVVGYTF
>TRBJ1-1|TRBV15|.|.
TGTGCCACCAGCAGCTACTCCTTGGACACTGAAGCTTTCTTT
CATSSYSLDTEAFF
>TRBJ2-2|TRBV12-5|.|.
TGTGCTAGTGGGAGAGAGGGGAACACCGGGGAGCTGTTTTTT
CASGREGNTGELFF
>TRBJ1-6|TRBV18|TRBD1|once
TGTGCCAGCTCAACGACAGGGGAGGCCTCCTATAATTCACCCCTCCACTTT
CASSTTGEASYNSPLHF
>TRBJ1-1|TRBV4-1|TRBD1|.
TGCGCCAGCAGCCAAGCGACAGGGTCGAAGACTGAAGCTTTCTTT
CASSQATGSKTEAFF
>TRBJ1-2|TRBV6-5|TRBD1|few
TGTGCCAGCAGTACGGGACAGATTCGATATGGCTACACCTTC
CASSTGQIRYGYTF
>TRBJ2-2|TRBV6-5|.|.
TGTGCCAGCAGTTACTCGATCGAGGGGGAGCTGTTTTTT
CASSYSIEGELFF
>TRBJ1-2|TRBV19|.|.
TGTGCCAGTAGGCTGTCAGACACCTCTAATCAAGGCTACACCTTC
CASRLSDTSNQGYTF
>TRBJ2-7|TRBV27|.|few
TGTGCCAGCAGTTTGACTAGGAATGAGAGGGAGCAGTACTTC
CASSLTRNEREQYF
>TRBJ2-3|TRBV19|.|.
TGTGCCAGTAGTAGAGTTCAGCAGGGTGATACGCAGTATTTT
CASSRVQQGDTQYF
>TRBJ2-3|TRBV29-1|TRBD1|.
TGCAGCGGCCGACGGACAGGGGGCGGAACAGATACGCAGTATTTT
CSGRRTGGGTDTQYF
>TRBJ1-1|TRBV7-3|.|.
TGTGCCAGCAGCCTACTCGGGGGGCCAGAAGCTTTCTTT
CASSLLGGPEAFF